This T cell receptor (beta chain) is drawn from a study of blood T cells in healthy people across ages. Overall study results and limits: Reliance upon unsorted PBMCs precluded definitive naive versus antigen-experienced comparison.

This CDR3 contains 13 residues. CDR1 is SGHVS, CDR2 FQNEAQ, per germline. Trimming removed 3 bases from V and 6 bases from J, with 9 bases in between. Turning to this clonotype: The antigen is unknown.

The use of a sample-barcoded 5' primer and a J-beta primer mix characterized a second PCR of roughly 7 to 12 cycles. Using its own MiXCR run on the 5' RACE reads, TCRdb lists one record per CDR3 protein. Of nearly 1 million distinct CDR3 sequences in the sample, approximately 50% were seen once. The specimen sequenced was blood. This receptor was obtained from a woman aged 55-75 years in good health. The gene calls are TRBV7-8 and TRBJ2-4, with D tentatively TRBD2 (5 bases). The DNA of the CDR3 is TGTGCCAGCAGCTTTGCCAGCGGAAACATTCAGTACTTC. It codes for CASSFASGNIQYF.